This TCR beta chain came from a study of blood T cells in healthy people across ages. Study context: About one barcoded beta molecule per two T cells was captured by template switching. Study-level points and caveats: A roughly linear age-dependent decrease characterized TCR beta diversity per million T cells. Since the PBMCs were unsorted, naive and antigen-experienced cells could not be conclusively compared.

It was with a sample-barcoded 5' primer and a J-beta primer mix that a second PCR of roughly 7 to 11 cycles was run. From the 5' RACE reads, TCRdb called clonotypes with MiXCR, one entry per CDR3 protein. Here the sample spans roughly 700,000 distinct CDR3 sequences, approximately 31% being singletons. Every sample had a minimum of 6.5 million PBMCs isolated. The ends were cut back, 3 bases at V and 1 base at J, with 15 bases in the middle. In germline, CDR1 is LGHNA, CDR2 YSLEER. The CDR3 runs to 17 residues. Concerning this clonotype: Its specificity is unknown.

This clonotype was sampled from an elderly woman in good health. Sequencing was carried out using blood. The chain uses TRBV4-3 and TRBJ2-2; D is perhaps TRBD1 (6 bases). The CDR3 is CASSQDTGIGNTGELFF. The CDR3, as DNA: TGCGCCAGCAGCCAGGACACAGGGATTGGGAACACCGGGGAGCTGTTTTTT.